The TCR beta chain described here comes from a study of T cell repertoires in cytomegalovirus infection. Study as a whole: Through public TCR beta signatures, both CMV infection and matching HLA type were indicated.

Regarding the study as a whole: Frequencies of public TCR beta families were cumulated, and this identified carriers of CMV plus the relevant HLA.

Using its own MiXCR run on the reads, TCRdb lists one record per CDR3 protein. Here the sample spans roughly 500,000 distinct CDR3 sequences, about 17% being singletons. This clonotype was recorded at least ten times. The antigen is unknown. The V end was cut by 5 bases, the J end by 11 bases, with 12 bases between. This CDR3 region has 12 residues. The chain links TRBV12-3 or TRBV12-4 to TRBJ1-4, with no clear D. Sequenced input: CD8+ T cells from PBMCs. The source is a human donor in good health (CMV status not recorded). Some clones in this sample may be carry-over from other donors' samples. This CDR3 is CASSETDEKLFF. Here the CDR3 DNA reads TGTGCCAGCAGTGAAACGGACGAGAAACTGTTTTTT.